This T cell receptor beta chain was identified in a study of monozygotic twins with inflammatory bowel disease. The V gene's germline CDR1 is SGHAT and CDR2 FQNNGV. CDR3 length: 14 residues. In the case of this clonotype: Its matching antigen is unknown.

Study findings and constraints: Healthy co-twins exceeded IBD patients in TCRbeta diversity as measured by inverse Simpson. Nothing supported a single strong signal or clonotype that was associated with IBD. Clonotype overlap with others was lower in IBD patients than in healthy twins, a difference that was greatest with disease activity.

TCRdb re-called the 5' RACE reads and catalogs CDR3 proteins one per entry, DNA excluded. The sample holds 300,000 to 400,000 distinct CDR3 sequences. This chain connects TRBV11-2 to TRBJ1-5; the TCRdb D gene call, TRBD1, has no DNA to confirm it. Specimen: blood. The clonotype comes from a human donor with ulcerative colitis or Crohn's disease, or a healthy co-twin of an affected twin (not recorded which). The CDR3 here is CASSYQGANQPQHF.